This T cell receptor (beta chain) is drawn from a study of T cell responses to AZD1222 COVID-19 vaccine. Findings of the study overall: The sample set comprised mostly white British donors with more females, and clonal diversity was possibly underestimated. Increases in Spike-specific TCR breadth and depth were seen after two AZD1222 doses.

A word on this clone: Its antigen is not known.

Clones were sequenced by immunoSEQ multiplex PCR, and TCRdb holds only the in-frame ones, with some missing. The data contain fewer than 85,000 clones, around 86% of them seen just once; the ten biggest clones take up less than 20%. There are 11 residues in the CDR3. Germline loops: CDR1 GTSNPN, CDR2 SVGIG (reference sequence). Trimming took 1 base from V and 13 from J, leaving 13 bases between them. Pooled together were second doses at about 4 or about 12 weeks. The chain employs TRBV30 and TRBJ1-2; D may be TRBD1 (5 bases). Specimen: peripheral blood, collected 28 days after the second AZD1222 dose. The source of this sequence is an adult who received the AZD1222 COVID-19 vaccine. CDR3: CAWSAYRGSTF. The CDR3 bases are TGTGCCTGGAGTGCCTACCGGGGGTCCACCTTC.